The clone carrying this TCR beta chain was seen at least ten times. The source of the sample is a study of T cells in Graves' hyperthyroidism and ophthalmopathy. For the study at large: Peripheral blood was secured at the point of initial diagnosis, before any treatment.

When ophthalmopathy did not progress within 18 months, Graves' hyperthyroidism was considered stable. Patients aged 18 to 65 had newly diagnosed hyperthyroidism lasting under 2 months. Thyroid ultrasound, orbital computed tomography, clinical symptoms, and serum thyroxine and TRAb underpinned diagnoses. The CDR3 loop spans 17 amino acids. Unmatched junction bases numbered 5, after V lost 5 bases and J lost 0 bases. TCR beta CDR3 sequences were amplified from RNA transcripts. The primer set for the first-round RT-PCR of the TCR CDR3 was HTBI. Using its own MiXCR run on the multiplex PCR reads, TCRdb lists one record per CDR3 protein. The sample comprises a few hundred thousand distinct CDR3 sequences, 15% to 17% of which are singletons, and roughly 6.6% rests with the top ten.

The chain carries TRBV12-3 or TRBV12-4 and TRBJ2-2; the match to TRBD2 covers 11 bases. The sample was blood. This receptor was identified in a woman in her 30s with Graves' hyperthyroidism. The CDR3 DNA reads TGTGCCAGCAGTCCGGGACTAGCGGAGACGAACACCGGGGAGCTGTTTTTT. This encodes CASSPGLAETNTGELFF.